A few counts support the clone carrying this TCR beta chain. V was pared by 3 bases and J by 3 bases, with 9 bases between. CDR3 length: 14 amino acids. Per the germline V gene, CDR1 is ENHRY and CDR2 is SYGVKD. The data belong to a study of beta chain features in type 1 diabetes. Every bit of the isolated RNA underwent reverse transcription, so sequencing read expressed TCRB transcripts. TCRdb's copy holds only in-frame clones and misses some; the assay was immunoSEQ multiplex PCR. The data contain hundreds of thousands of clones, 12% to 15% of them singletons. The sequenced sample consisted of naive CD4+ T cells from blood. J is TRBJ2-1 and V is TRBV10-3; D uncertain. The source of this sequence is a woman aged 40 to 55 in good health. This CDR3 is CAISDPTRYNEQFF. The CDR3 coding sequence is TGTGCCATCAGTGACCCTACCCGCTACAATGAGCAGTTCTTC.